These 3 T cell receptor beta chains share one sample of origin, sequenced in a study of control samples from healthy donors and cancer patients (dated by TCRdb to the early 2020s). Preparation of the library involved the immunoSEQ multiplex PCR assay. TCRdb obtained this table from immuneACCESS and retained in-frame rearrangements with V and J assigned. These tables miss some clones; where compared with another copy, unresolved V genes account for less than half of the shortfall, and the remainder is unexplained. The sample table records about 69,000 clones; roughly 89% of these occur just once. The top ten clones comprise about 6% of the sample. The sample was PBMCs. The receptor source for this set is a man aged 55 to 69 with colorectal cancer.

DNA of the CDR3: TGTGCCAGCTCCCAGGGGACAGGGAACACCGGGGAGCTGTTTTTT. Translating it yields CASSQGTGNTGELFF. J is TRBJ2-2 and V is TRBV18, with 8 nucleotides matching TRBD1. V dropped 6 bases and J dropped 1; count of bases not matched to a gene: 4. CDR3 length: 15 residues. The germline CDR1 and CDR2 sequences are KGHSH and LQKENI.

Only one count was recorded for this clone. V and J are TRBV10-3 and TRBJ2-7, with 10 bases matching TRBD2. CDR3 length: 14 amino acids. CDR1 and CDR2 from the germline V gene are ENHRY and SYGVKD. J lost 6 bases, V lost 8 bases, and 10 bases had no gene match. CDR3 sequence: CAIGASGGALEQYF. The CDR3 DNA reads as TGTGCCATCGGGGCGAGCGGGGGGGCGCTCGAGCAGTACTTC.

This chain links TRBV6-2 or TRBV6-3 with TRBJ2-5; 11 nucleotides align to TRBD2. Germline CDR1 is MNHEY and CDR2 is SVGEGT. This CDR3 comprises 17 residues. The V segment lost 5 bases and the J segment 2 bases; nucleotides outside the gene matches: 10. This CDR3 is CASSTSELAGEQETQYF. The CDR3, as DNA: TGTGCCAGCAGTACCTCCGAACTAGCGGGGGAACAAGAGACCCAGTACTTC.